The present entry profiles one TCR beta chain with its context. Its antigen is currently not known. No base quality values were provided; no much bigger clone lies one nucleotide off. V is pruned by 3 bases and J by 6 bases, leaving 11 bases of the junction without a gene match. The CDR3 starts with the cysteine, ends with the phenylalanine, and has 15 residues. The only DNA kept is the CDR3, 45 bases in frame from the first base. The germline V gene specifies SGDLS as CDR1 and YYNGEE as CDR2. These data originate in a study of metastatic and nonmetastatic thyroid tumors (TCRdb year 2020). About the investigation overall: The researchers compared repertoires between peripheral blood samples and tumor or nodule tissue samples from patients with malignant or benign thyroid disease. Results the study describes overall, beyond this receptor: TCR beta diversity was reported as significantly higher in malignant tumors than in benign nodules, in both blood and tumor samples.

None of the patients had been given any treatment before thyroid surgery. Using T-cell receptor beta sequencing, the study looked back at clinical samples from patients collected from the early 2010s to the late 2010s. Receptors were amplified or captured by PCR. Instrument used: Illumina HiSeq 4000. The TCR beta-chain CDR3 region of each patient was profiled by high-throughput sequencing. For the original study's pipeline: A classifier to discriminate distant-metastatic papillary thyroid cancer patients was built from CDR3 differences across clinicopathological groups. To measure repertoire diversity the researchers used the Shannon index, while the Morisita-Horn index served to gauge how similar the tumor and blood repertoires were. The raw public data were reprocessed by TCRdb itself: fastp quality trimming at Q25, MiXCR clonotype calling, in-frame beta chains only. These V and J calls originate from TCRdb's pipeline instead of the authors' own analysis. In all, the sample holds more than 40,000 clones, and approximately 28% of those were seen once. About a tenth of the sample is held by the ten biggest clonotypes.

The chain uses TRBV9 and TRBJ1-2, with 7 junctional bases fitting TRBD1. This sequence was found in a male donor with papillary thyroid cancer or a benign thyroid nodule (not recorded which). Some clones in this sample may be carry-over from other donors' samples. Sequencing used blood. This receptor carries the CDR3 CASSGGDSAYHGYTF. The DNA sequence is given as TGTGCCAGCAGCGGAGGGGACAGCGCCTACCATGGCTACACCTTC.